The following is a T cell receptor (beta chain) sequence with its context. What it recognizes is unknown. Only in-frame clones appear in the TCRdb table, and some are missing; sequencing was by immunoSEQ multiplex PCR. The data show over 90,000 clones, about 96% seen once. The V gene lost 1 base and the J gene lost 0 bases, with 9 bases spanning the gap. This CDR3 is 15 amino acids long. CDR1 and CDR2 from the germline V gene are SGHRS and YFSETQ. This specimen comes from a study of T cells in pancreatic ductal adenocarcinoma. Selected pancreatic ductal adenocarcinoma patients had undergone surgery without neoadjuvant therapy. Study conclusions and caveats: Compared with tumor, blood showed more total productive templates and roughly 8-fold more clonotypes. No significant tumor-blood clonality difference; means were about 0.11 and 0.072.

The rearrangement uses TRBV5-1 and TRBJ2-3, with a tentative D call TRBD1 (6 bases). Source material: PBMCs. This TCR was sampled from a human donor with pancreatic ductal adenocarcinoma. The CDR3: CASSLTGISTDTQYF. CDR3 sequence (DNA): TGCGCCAGCAGCTTGACAGGGATTAGCACAGATACGCAGTATTTT.